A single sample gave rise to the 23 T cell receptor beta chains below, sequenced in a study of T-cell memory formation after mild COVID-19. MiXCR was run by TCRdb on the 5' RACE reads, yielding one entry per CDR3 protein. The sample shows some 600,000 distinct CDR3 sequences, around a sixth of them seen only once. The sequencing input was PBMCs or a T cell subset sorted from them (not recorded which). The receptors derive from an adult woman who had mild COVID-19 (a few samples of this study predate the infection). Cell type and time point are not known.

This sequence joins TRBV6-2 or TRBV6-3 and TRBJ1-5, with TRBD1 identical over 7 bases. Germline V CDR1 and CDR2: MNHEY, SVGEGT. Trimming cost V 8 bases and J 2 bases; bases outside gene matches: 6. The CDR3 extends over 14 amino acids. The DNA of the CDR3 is TGTGCCAGCGTAGCAGGGGGAGGCAATCAGCCCCAGCATTTT. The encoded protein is CASVAGGGNQPQHF.

CDR3 residues: CASSSMSGTIRDEQYF. The CDR3 DNA sequence: TGTGCCAGCAGCTCAATGTCCGGGACAATTCGGGACGAGCAGTACTTC. This chain links TRBV7-6 with TRBJ2-7; a possible D gene is TRBD1 (6 bases). This CDR3 has 16 amino acids. Looked up from germline, CDR1 is SGHVS and CDR2 is FNYEAQ. V gave up 4 bases and J gave up 5 bases, with 21 bases separating them.

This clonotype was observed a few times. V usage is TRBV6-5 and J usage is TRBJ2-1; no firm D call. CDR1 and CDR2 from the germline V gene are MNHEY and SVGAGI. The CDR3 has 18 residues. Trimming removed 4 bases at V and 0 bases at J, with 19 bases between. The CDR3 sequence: CASSSLVGALSSYNEQFF. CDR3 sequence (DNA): TGTGCCAGCAGTTCCCTTGTGGGCGCGCTGAGCTCCTACAATGAGCAGTTCTTC.

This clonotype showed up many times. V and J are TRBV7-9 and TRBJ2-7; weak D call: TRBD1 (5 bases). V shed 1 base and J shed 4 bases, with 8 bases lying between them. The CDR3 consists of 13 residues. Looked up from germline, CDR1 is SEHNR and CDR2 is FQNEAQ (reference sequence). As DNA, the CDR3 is TGTGCCAGCAGCTTAGGACAGCATTACGAGCAGTACTTC. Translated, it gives CASSLGQHYEQYF. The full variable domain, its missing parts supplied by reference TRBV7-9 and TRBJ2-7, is DTGVSQNPRHKITKRGQNVTFRCDPISEHNRLYWYRQTLGQGPEFLTYFQNEAQLEKSRLLSDRFSAERPKGSFSTLEIQRTEQGDSAMYLCASSLGQHYEQYFGPGTRLTVT.

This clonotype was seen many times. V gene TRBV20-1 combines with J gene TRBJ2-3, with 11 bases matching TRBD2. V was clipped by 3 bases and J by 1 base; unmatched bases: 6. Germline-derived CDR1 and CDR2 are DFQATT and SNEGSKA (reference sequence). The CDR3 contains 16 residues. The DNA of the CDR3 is TGCAGTGCTAGGTCGCCGGGACTAGCGGGCACAGATACGCAGTATTTT. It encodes CSARSPGLAGTDTQYF.

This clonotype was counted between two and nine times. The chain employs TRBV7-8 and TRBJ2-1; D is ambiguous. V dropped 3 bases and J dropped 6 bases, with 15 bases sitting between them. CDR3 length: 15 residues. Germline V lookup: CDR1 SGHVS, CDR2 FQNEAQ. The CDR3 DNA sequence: TGTGCCAGCAGCTTGTTCTTTTCAGCCGGCAATGAGCAGTTCTTC. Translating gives CASSLFFSAGNEQFF.

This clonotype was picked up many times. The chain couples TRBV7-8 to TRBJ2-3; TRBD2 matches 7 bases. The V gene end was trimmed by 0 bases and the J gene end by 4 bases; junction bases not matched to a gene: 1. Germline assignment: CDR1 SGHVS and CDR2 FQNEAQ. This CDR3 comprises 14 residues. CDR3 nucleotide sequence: TGTGCCAGCAGCTTAGCGGGGAGGGCAGATACGCAGTATTTT. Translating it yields CASSLAGRADTQYF.

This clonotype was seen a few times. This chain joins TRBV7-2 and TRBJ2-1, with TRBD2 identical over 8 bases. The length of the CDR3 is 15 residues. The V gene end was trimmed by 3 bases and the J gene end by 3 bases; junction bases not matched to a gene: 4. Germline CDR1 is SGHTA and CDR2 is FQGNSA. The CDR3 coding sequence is TGTGCCAGCAGCTTTTCGGGAGGGCTCTACAATGAGCAGTTCTTC. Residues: CASSFSGGLYNEQFF.

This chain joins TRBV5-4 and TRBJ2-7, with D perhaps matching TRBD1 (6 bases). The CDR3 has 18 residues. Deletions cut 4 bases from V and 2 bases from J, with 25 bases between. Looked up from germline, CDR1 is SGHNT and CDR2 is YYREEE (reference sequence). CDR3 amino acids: CASSADPTGRFETYEQYF. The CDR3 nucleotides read TGTGCCAGCAGCGCCGACCCGACAGGACGCTTCGAGACCTACGAGCAGTACTTC.

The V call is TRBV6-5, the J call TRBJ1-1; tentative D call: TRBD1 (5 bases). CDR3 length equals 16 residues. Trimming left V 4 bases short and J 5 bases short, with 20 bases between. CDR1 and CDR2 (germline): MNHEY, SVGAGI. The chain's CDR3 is CASSSADLLKGTEAFF. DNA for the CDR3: TGTGCCAGCAGTTCCGCGGACCTCCTCAAGGGGACTGAAGCTTTCTTT.

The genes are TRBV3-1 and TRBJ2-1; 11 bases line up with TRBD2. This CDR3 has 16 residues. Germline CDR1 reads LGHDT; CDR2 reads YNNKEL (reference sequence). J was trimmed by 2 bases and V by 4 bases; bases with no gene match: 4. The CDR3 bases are TGTGCCAGCAGCCCAAAGACTAGCGGGACCTACAATGAGCAGTTCTTC. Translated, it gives CASSPKTSGTYNEQFF.

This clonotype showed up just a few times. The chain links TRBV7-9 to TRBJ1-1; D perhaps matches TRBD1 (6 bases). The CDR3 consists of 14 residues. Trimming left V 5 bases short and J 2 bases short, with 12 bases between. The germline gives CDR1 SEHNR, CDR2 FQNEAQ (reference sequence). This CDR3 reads CASSGKGQNTEAFF. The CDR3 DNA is TGTGCCAGCAGCGGGAAGGGACAAAACACTGAAGCTTTCTTT.

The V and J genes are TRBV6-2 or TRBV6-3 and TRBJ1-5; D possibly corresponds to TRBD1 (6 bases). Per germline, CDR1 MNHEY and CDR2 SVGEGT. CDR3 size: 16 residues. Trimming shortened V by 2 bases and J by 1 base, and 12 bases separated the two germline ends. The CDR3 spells CASSYRGGLSNQPQHF. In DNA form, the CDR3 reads TGTGCCAGCAGTTACCGCGGGGGCCTAAGCAATCAGCCCCAGCATTTT.

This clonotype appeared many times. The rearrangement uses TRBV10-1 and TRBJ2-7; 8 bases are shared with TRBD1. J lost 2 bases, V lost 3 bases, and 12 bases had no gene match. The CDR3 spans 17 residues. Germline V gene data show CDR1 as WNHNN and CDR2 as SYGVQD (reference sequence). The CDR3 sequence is CASSEPGQGEGTYEQYF. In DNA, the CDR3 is TGCGCCAGCAGTGAACCAGGACAGGGCGAGGGGACCTACGAGCAGTACTTC.

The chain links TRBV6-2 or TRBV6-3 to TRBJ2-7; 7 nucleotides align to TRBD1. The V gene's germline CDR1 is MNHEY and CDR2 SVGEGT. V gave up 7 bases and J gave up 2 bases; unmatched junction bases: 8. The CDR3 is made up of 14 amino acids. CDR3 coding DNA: TGTGCCAGCAACCGACAGGGATCGGCCTACGAGCAGTACTTC. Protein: CASNRQGSAYEQYF.

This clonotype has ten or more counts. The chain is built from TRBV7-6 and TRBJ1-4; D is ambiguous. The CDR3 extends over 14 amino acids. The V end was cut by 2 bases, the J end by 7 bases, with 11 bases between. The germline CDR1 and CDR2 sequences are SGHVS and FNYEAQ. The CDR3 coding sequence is TGTGCCAGCAGCTTACTGGGTTTGGCTGAAAAACTGTTTTTT. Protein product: CASSLLGLAEKLFF. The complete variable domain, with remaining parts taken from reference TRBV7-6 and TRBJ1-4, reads GAGVSQSPRYKVTKRGQDVALRCDPISGHVSLYWYRQALGQGPEFLTYFNYEAQQDKSGLPNDRFSAERPEGSISTLTIQRTEQRDSAMYRCASSLLGLAEKLFFGSGTQLSVL.

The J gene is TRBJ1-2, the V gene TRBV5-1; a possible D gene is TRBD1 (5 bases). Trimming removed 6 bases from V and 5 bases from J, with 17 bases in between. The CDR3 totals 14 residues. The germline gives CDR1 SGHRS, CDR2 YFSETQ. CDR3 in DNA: TGCGCCAGCATCCCGACAGTGGGATCGTATGGCTACACCTTC. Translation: CASIPTVGSYGYTF. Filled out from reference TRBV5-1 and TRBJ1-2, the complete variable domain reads KAGVTQTPRYLIKTRGQQVTLSCSPISGHRSVSWYQQTPGQGLQFLFEYFSETQRNKGNFPGRFSGRQFSNSRSEMNVSTLELGDSALYLCASIPTVGSYGYTFGSGTRLTVV.

CDR3 DNA: TGTGCCAGCAGCTCCGTAGGGGCCACTGAAGCTTTCTTT. Its protein is CASSSVGATEAFF. The rearrangement links TRBV12-3 or TRBV12-4 to TRBJ1-1, with D maybe TRBD1 (5 bases). V shed 6 bases and J shed 4 bases, with 12 bases lying between them. CDR3 size: 13 residues.

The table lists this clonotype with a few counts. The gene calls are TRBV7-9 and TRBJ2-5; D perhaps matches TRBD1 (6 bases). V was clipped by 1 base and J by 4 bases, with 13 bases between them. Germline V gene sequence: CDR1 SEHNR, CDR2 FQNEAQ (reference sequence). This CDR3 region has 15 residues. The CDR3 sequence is CASSLGAGARETQYF. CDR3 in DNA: TGTGCCAGCAGCTTAGGAGCAGGGGCGCGAGAGACCCAGTACTTC.

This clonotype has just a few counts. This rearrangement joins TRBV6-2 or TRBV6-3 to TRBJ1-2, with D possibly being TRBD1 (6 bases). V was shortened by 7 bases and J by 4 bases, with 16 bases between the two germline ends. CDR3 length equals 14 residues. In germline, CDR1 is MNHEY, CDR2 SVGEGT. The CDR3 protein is CASTQRQDRYGYTF. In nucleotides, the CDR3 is TGTGCCAGCACCCAGAGACAGGACCGCTATGGCTACACCTTC.

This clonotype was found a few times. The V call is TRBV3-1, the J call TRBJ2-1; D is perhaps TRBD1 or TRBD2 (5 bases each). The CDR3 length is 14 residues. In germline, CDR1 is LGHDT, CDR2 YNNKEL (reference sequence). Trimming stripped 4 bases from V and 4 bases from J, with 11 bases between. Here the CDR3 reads CASSRGAGYNEQFF. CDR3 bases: TGTGCCAGCAGCCGGGGAGCAGGGTACAATGAGCAGTTCTTC.

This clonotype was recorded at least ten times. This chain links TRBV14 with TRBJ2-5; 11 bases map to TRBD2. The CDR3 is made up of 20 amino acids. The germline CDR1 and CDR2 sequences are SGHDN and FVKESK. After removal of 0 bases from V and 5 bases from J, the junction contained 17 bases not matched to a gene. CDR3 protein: CASSQDHSITSGGPGETQYF. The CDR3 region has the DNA TGTGCCAGCAGCCAAGATCATAGTATTACTAGCGGGGGCCCCGGGGAGACCCAGTACTTC.

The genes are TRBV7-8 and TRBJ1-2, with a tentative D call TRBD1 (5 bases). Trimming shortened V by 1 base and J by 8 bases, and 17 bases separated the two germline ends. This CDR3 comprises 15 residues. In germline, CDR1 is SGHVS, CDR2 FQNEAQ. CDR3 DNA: TGTGCCAGCAGCTTAGGTGATTGGCAGGGAGAGGGCTACACCTTC. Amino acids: CASSLGDWQGEGYTF.